These T cell receptor beta chains were read from a single sample in a study of cytomegalovirus exposure and HLA in healthy donors. The data were produced by immunoSEQ multiplex PCR, yet TCRdb's version contains in-frame clones alone and is incomplete. The sample has 200,000 or so clones. Sequenced: PBMCs. The receptors stem from a girl aged 2-9 years in good health and CMV-seropositive. CDR3s include the opening cysteine and the closing phenylalanine or tryptophan. D genes are given only for firm matches.

V	J	D	CDR3	DNA
TRBV27	TRBJ2-2	.	CASSFSSLAGTGELFF	TGTGCCAGCAGTTTTTCATCACTAGCTGGCACCGGGGAGCTGTTTTTT
TRBV10-3	TRBJ2-2	.	CAISSNKEGLSTGELFF	TGTGCCATCAGTAGCAACAAGGAGGGACTCTCGACGGGGGAGCTGTTTTTT
TRBV7-7	TRBJ2-5	.	CASSFDWYQETQYF	TGTGCTAGCAGCTTCGACTGGTACCAAGAGACCCAGTACTTC
TRBV5-4	TRBJ2-5	TRBD2	CASSLGAGVETQYF	TGTGCCAGCAGCTTGGGAGCGGGAGTGGAGACCCAGTACTTC
TRBV2	TRBJ2-7	TRBD2	CASSEAGREGFEQYF	TGTGCCAGCAGTGAAGCAGGGAGGGAGGGCTTTGAGCAGTACTTC
TRBV14	TRBJ1-1	.	CASSSRAGSPEAFF	TGTGCCAGCAGCTCAAGAGCGGGGTCCCCTGAAGCTTTCTTT
TRBV11-2	TRBJ2-5	TRBD1	CASSLVGTGGETQYF	TGTGCCAGCAGCTTAGTCGGGACAGGGGGGGAGACCCAGTACTTC
TRBV28	TRBJ1-5	.	CAMSQGNQPQHF	TGTGCCATGTCTCAGGGGAATCAGCCCCAGCATTTT
TRBV25-1	TRBJ1-1	.	CASSAGWLNTEAFF	TGTGCCAGCAGTGCCGGGTGGTTGAACACTGAAGCTTTCTTT
TRBV6-5	TRBJ2-3	.	CASKGRKAGYTQYF	TGTGCCAGCAAGGGGAGGAAGGCGGGGTATACGCAGTATTTT
TRBV5-1	TRBJ1-1	.	CASSLSGTSSRRRTEAFF	TGCGCCAGCAGCTTGTCCGGGACTTCGTCTCGGAGGCGCACTGAAGCTTTCTTT
TRBV28	TRBJ2-3	.	CASSFSPGSLGGDTQYF	TGTGCCAGCAGTTTCTCCCCCGGATCATTAGGAGGGGATACGCAGTATTTT
TRBV27	TRBJ1-2	TRBD1	CASSPGGGRFYGYTF	TGTGCCAGCAGTCCTGGAGGGGGCAGGTTCTATGGCTACACCTTC
TRBV28	TRBJ1-5	.	CASEAGDAKAYVQPQHF	TGTGCCAGCGAGGCAGGGGACGCCAAGGCGTATGTTCAGCCCCAGCATTTT
TRBV7-2	TRBJ2-2	TRBD2	CASSLDASGRRNTGELFF	TGTGCCAGCAGCTTAGACGCTAGCGGGAGGAGGAACACCGGGGAGCTGTTTTTT
TRBV4-2	TRBJ1-5	.	CASSQGRAGNQPQHF	TGTGCCAGCAGCCAAGGCAGGGCAGGGAATCAGCCCCAGCATTTT
TRBV5-4	TRBJ1-3	TRBD1	CASSLGPTGRNTIYF	TGTGCCAGCAGCTTGGGTCCGACAGGGAGGAACACCATATATTTT
TRBV15	TRBJ2-5	TRBD1	CVTSSGTGKVQETQYF	TGTGTCACCAGCAGTGGGACAGGGAAAGTCCAAGAGACCCAGTACTTC
TRBV7-6	TRBJ2-2	TRBD2	CASSLGMGIAGLDTGELFF	TGTGCCAGCAGCTTAGGAATGGGAATAGCGGGATTAGACACCGGGGAGCTGTTTTTT
TRBV5-1	TRBJ2-3	TRBD2	CASSLGSGTSTDTQYF	TGCGCCAGCAGCTTGGGTAGCGGGACTAGCACAGATACGCAGTATTTT
TRBV7-9	TRBJ2-7	TRBD1	CASSLVTGYGGEQYF	TGTGCCAGCAGCTTAGTGACAGGGTACGGAGGCGAGCAGTACTTC
TRBV28	TRBJ2-7	.	CASGGAYEQYF	TGTGCCAGCGGAGGGGCCTACGAGCAGTACTTC
TRBV28	TRBJ1-2	TRBD1	CASSLTGGNYGYTF	TGTGCCAGCAGTTTGACAGGGGGCAACTATGGCTACACCTTC
TRBV7-8	TRBJ2-1	TRBD2	CASSPEAGLAGGSYNEQFF	TGTGCCAGCAGCCCAGAGGCGGGACTAGCGGGGGGGTCCTACAATGAGCAGTTCTTC
TRBV18	TRBJ2-1	.	CASSPRGFRDNEQFF	TGTGCCAGCTCACCCCGGGGGTTTAGGGACAATGAGCAGTTCTTC
TRBV25-1	TRBJ1-1	.	CASSEPTEMNTEAFF	TGTGCCAGCAGTGAACCGACAGAAATGAACACTGAAGCTTTCTTC
TRBV25-1	TRBJ2-1	.	CASSDSVETTFEQFF	TGTGCCAGCAGTGATTCTGTAGAAACGACTTTTGAGCAGTTCTTC
TRBV5-1	TRBJ2-3	TRBD2	CASSGIAGGTDTQYF	TGCGCCAGCAGCGGGATAGCGGGGGGCACAGATACGCAGTATTTT